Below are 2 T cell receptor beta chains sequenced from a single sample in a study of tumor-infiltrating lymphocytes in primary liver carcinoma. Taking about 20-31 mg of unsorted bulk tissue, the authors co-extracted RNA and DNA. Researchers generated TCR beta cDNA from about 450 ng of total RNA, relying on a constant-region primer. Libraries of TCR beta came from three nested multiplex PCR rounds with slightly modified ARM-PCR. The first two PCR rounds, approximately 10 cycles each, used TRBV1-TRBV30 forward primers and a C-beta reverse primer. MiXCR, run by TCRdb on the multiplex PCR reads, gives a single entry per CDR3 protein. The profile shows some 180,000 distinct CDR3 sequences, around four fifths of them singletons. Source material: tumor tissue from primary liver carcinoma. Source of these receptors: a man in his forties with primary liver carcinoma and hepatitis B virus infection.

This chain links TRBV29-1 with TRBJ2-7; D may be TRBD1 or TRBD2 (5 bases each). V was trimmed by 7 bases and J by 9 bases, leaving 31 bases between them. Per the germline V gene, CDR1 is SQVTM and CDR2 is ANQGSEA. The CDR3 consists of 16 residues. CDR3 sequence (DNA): TGCAGCGCCATGACATATGGGACCGGCACTCCCTATGGGCAGTACTTC. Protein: CSAMTYGTGTPYGQYF.

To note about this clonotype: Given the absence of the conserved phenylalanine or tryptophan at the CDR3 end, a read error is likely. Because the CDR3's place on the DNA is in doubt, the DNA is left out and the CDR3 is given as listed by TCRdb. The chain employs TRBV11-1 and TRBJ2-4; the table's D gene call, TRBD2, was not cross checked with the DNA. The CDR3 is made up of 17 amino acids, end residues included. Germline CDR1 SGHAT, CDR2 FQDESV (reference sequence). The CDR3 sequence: CTSSFPGTSATKNIQYL.